Listed here is a single T cell receptor beta chain. The sample is drawn from a study of technical replicates of blood from a handful of donors. Only in-frame clones appear in the TCRdb table, and some are missing; sequencing was by immunoSEQ multiplex PCR. There are more than 75,000 clones in the sample; about nine tenths occur only once, and over 0.2% lies in the top ten. Germline V gene data show CDR1 as MDHEN and CDR2 as SYDVKM. CDR3 length: 12 residues. Unmatched junction bases numbered 3, after V lost 6 bases and J lost 7 bases. The clonotype was recovered from a human donor in good health. The sequencing sample was made of T cells isolated from PBMCs. The chain has TRBV28 and TRBJ1-3; 7 nucleotides agree with TRBD1. The CDR3 DNA reads TGTGCCAGCAGAGACAGGGAGAACACCATATATTTT. It is translated as CASRDRENTIYF. The variable domain in full, completed from reference TRBV28 and TRBJ1-3, reads DVKVTQSSRYLVKRTGEKVFLECVQDMDHENMFWYRQDPGLGLRLIYFSYDVKMKEKGDIPEGYSVSREKKERFSLILESASTNQTSMYLCASRDRENTIYFGEGSWLTVV.